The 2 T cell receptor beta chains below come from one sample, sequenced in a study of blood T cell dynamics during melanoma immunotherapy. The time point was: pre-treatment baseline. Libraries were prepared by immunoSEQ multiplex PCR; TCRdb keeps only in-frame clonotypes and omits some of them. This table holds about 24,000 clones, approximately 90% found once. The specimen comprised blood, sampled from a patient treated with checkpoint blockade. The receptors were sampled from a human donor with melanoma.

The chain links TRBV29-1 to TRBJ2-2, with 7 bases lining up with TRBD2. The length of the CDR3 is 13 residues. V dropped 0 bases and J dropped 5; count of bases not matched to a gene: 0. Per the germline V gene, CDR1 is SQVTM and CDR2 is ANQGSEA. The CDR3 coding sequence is TGCAGCGTTGAAGAGGGGGGGACCGGGGAGCTGTTTTTT. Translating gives CSVEEGGTGELFF.

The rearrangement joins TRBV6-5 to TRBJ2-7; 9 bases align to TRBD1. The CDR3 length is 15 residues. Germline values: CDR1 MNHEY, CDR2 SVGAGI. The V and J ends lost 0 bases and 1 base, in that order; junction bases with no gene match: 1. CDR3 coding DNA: TGTGCCAGCAGTTACTCAGGACAGGGGTCCTACGAGCAGTACTTC. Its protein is CASSYSGQGSYEQYF.